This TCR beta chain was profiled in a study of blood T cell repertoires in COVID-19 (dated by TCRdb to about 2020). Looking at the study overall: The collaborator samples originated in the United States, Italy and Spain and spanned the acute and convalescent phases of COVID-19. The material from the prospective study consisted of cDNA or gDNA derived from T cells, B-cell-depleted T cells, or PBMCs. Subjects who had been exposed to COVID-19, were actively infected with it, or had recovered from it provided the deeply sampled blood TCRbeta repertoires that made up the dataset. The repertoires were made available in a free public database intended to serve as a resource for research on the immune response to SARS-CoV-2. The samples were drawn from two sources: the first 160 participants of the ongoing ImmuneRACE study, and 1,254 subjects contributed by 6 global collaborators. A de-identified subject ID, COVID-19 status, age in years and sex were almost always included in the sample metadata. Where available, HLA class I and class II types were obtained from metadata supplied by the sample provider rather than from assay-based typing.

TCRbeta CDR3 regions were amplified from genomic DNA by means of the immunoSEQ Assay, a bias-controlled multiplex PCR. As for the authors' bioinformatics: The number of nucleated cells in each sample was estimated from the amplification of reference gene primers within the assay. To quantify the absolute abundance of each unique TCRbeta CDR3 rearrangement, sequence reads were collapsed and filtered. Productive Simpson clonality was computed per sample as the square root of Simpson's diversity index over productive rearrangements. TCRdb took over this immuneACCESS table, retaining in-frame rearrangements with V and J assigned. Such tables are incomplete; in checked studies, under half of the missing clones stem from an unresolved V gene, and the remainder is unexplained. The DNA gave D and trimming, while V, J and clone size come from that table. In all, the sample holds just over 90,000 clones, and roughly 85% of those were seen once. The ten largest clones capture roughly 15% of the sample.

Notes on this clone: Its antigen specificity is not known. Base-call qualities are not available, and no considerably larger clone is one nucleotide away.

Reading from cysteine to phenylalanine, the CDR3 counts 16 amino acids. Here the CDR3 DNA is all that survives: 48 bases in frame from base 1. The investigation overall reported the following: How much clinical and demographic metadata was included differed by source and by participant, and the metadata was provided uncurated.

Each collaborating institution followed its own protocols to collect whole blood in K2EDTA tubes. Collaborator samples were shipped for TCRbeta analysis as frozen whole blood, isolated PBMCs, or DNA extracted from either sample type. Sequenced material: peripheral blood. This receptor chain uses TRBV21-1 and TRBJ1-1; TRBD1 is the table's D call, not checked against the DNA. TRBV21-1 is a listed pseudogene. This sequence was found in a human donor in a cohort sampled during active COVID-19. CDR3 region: CASRKRLQGMNTEAFF. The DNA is TGTGCCAGCAGGAAACGTTTACAGGGTATGAACACTGAAGCTTTCTTT.